Below, one T cell receptor beta chain is given with its context. The sample belongs to a study of OX40 agonist ivuxolimab in advanced cancers. The overall study: Patients were treated with ivuxolimab, an agonistic anti-OX40 (CD134) antibody.

The repertoire was sequenced with immunoSEQ multiplex PCR; TCRdb's copy has only in-frame clones and lacks some. This table holds about 73,000 clones, roughly 90% found once. The CDR3 covers 17 residues. Germline lookup yields CDR1 SGHRS and CDR2 YFSETQ. J was trimmed by 0 bases and V by 2 bases; bases with no gene match: 8. The receptor was isolated from an adult with an advanced solid tumor such as melanoma, head and neck, liver or kidney cancer. The chain has TRBV5-1 and TRBJ2-7; TRBD2 aligns across 10 bases. Sequences were derived from CD4+ or CD8+ T cells sorted from blood, sampled in a trial of the OX40 agonist ivuxolimab. This chain's CDR3 is CASSFQSGGEASYEQYF. DNA for the CDR3: TGCGCCAGCAGCTTTCAAAGCGGGGGGGAAGCCTCCTACGAGCAGTACTTC.